The source of this T cell receptor beta chain is a study of blood T cell repertoires in COVID-19. Study details: The United States, Italy and Spain supplied acute and convalescent COVID-19 samples.

In the source study's methods: Estimation of nucleated cell counts was performed using reference gene primer amplification. The assay was immunoSEQ multiplex PCR, and TCRdb's table has in-frame clones only and misses some. V and J calls and clone size are those listed in that table; D and trimming were worked out from the DNA. The data show about 260,000 clones, 88% seen once. The CDR3 runs 15 residues. Per the germline V gene, CDR1 is SGHTA and CDR2 is FQGNSA. V lost 4 bases and J lost 0, with 9 bases in between. This rearrangement joins TRBV7-2 to TRBJ2-2; D not certain. Sequencing used peripheral blood. This TCR was sampled from a woman in her twenties or thirties with COVID-19, enrolled during active disease. The CDR3 DNA reads as TGTGCCAGCAGCTCTAGACTGGCGAACACCGGGGAGCTGTTTTTT. It codes for CASSSRLANTGELFF.